This is a list of T cell receptor beta chains from one sample in a study of T cells after yellow fever vaccination. One entry per CDR3 protein results from TCRdb running MiXCR on the 5' RACE reads. The table records just under 600,000 distinct CDR3 sequences, approximately 13% of them present only once. The sample here was PBMCs, taken on the day of the yellow fever booster vaccination. The receptors come from a man aged 30-40 years who received the YFV17D yellow fever vaccine. The CDR3 runs from the conserved cysteine through the conserved F or W. The D gene is left open where the match is weak. Expanded clones are given a class, and other clones once, few, many or no size at all.

CDR3,DNA,size,V,J,D
CASRYMGGNYEQYF,TGTGCCAGCCGCTACATGGGGGGGAACTACGAGCAGTACTTC,few,TRBV19,TRBJ2-7,TRBD2
CASSLGSGTKNIQYF,TGTGCCAGCAGCTTAGGATCAGGGACCAAAAACATTCAGTACTTC,.,TRBV7-9,TRBJ2-4,.
CASSYGTPEIEAGANVLTF,TGTGCCAGCAGTTACGGGACCCCGGAGATTGAAGCTGGGGCCAACGTCCTGACTTTC,.,TRBV6-5,TRBJ2-6,.
CASSLVAGGTSTNEQFF,TGTGCCAGCAGCTTAGTGGCGGGAGGGACCTCGACCAATGAGCAGTTCTTC,.,TRBV7-2,TRBJ2-1,TRBD2
CASNDRGPEQYF,TGTGCCAGCAATGACAGGGGGCCCGAGCAGTACTTC,.,TRBV12-3/TRBV12-4,TRBJ2-7,TRBD1
CASSDEAGWGMETQYF,TGTGCCAGCAGTGATGAGGCCGGTTGGGGGATGGAGACCCAGTACTTC,few,TRBV25-1,TRBJ2-5,.
CASSADRYQETQYF,TGTGCCAGCAGCGCCGACAGATACCAAGAGACCCAGTACTTC,.,TRBV11-1,TRBJ2-5,.
CSGTSGRIVSTDTQYF,TGCAGTGGGACTAGCGGGAGGATTGTTAGCACAGATACGCAGTATTTT,.,TRBV20-1,TRBJ2-3,TRBD2
CASTGGGVTNEKLFF,TGTGCCAGCACGGGAGGGGGGGTGACTAATGAAAAACTGTTTTTT,few,TRBV7-3,TRBJ1-4,.
CSADLRKQETQYF,TGCAGCGCCGACCTCCGGAAGCAAGAGACCCAGTACTTC,.,TRBV29-1,TRBJ2-5,.
CASRVDSPYNEQFF,TGTGCCAGCAGGGTGGACTCCCCTTATAATGAGCAGTTCTTC,few,TRBV7-9,TRBJ2-1,.
CASGTQGPGANVLTF,TGTGCCAGCGGAACACAGGGGCCTGGGGCCAACGTCCTGACTTTC,many,TRBV3-1,TRBJ2-6,TRBD1
CASSVEGQGSTDTQYF,TGTGCCAGCAGCGTAGAGGGACAGGGCAGCACAGATACGCAGTATTTT,.,TRBV9,TRBJ2-3,TRBD1